This TCR beta chain was recovered during a study of control samples from healthy donors and cancer patients. Method: immunoSEQ multiplex PCR; TCRdb's copy keeps in-frame clones and lacks some. Of more than 95,000 clones detected, 85% to 90% appear once; the ten largest clones hold 15% to 20%. V was clipped by 4 bases and J by 3 bases, with 14 bases between them. Germline V gene data show CDR1 as SGDLS and CDR2 as YYNGEE. The CDR3 extends over 15 amino acids. The rearrangement joins TRBV9 to TRBJ1-5; no definite D call. Source material: PBMCs. The sequence was obtained from a man in his sixties with lung cancer. The DNA of the CDR3 is TGTGCCAGCAGCTCCCAAGGGCAGCTCAATCAGCCCCAGCATTTT. Its protein product is CASSSQGQLNQPQHF. Full variable domain (missing parts from reference TRBV9 and TRBJ1-5): DSGVTQTPKHLITATGQRVTLRCSPRSGDLSVYWYQQSLDQGLQFLIQYYNGEERAKGNILERFSAQQFPDLHSELNLSSLELGDSALYFCASSSQGQLNQPQHFGDGTRLSIL.